The clone carrying this T cell receptor (beta chain) has at least ten counts. Alongside a J-beta primer mix, a sample-barcoded 5' primer served in a second PCR lasting about 7 to 12 cycles. TCRdb re-derived calls from the 5' RACE reads in MiXCR, one entry per CDR3 protein. The sample contains 1.5 million to 2 million distinct CDR3 sequences, approximately 28% of which appear only once. The sample belongs to a study of blood T cells in healthy people across ages. Per germline, CDR1 DFQATT and CDR2 SNEGSKA (reference sequence). The CDR3 is 13 amino acids. The ends were cut back, 4 bases at V and 0 bases at J, with 9 bases in the middle. Each donor was a healthy Caucasian individual from Russia, aged 6 to 90. For every donor, a draw yielded around 9.4 milliliters of peripheral blood. PBMCs, at least 7 million per sample, were isolated. Extracted total RNA amounted to at least 5 micrograms for each sample.

V gene TRBV20-1 combines with J gene TRBJ1-2; D ambiguous. The sequenced sample was blood. The TCR originated in a woman under 40 in good health. The CDR3 DNA follows: TGCAGTGCTAACCCTGGGACTAACTATGGCTACACCTTC. It yields the protein CSANPGTNYGYTF.